The 13 T cell receptor beta chains below were found in one sample sequenced in a study of T cell responses to AZD1222 COVID-19 vaccine. Measured with immunoSEQ multiplex PCR; TCRdb has only the in-frame clones, and not every one. The sample records over 150,000 clones, 90% being singletons. Sequenced material: peripheral blood, taken on day 0 of AZD1222 vaccination. All receptors come from an adult in good health.

This chain joins TRBV21-1 and TRBJ2-3; the table assigns TRBD1, which was not confirmed against the DNA. TRBV21-1 is tagged as a pseudogene. This CDR3 spans 14 amino acids. Written as DNA, the CDR3 is TGTGCCAGCAGCAACGGGACAGGGCCAGATACGCAGTATTTT. It yields the protein CASSNGTGPDTQYF.

The chain uses TRBV7-8 and TRBJ1-1, with 7 bases fitting TRBD1. There are 16 residues in the CDR3. Germline V CDR1 and CDR2: SGHVS, FQNEAQ. The junction had 8 bases not matched to a gene; V was cut back by 2 bases and J by 2 bases. Here the CDR3 reads CASSLPRGQINTEAFF. As DNA, the CDR3 is TGTGCCAGCAGCTTACCCCGGGGACAGATCAACACTGAAGCTTTCTTT.

This clone is a singleton in its sample. In DNA, the CDR3 is TGTGCCAGCAGCAGGACAGGGGTTAATTCACCCCTCCACTTT. It translates to CASSRTGVNSPLHF. V gene TRBV5-4 combines with J gene TRBJ1-6; 9 bases map to TRBD1. The CDR3 consists of 14 residues. The ends lost 4 bases at V and 6 bases at J; junction bases unmatched: 2. CDR1 SGHNT and CDR2 YYREEE come from the germline V gene (reference sequence).

The CDR3 loop reads CASSTLGGLADEQYF. The CDR3 DNA sequence: TGTGCCAGTAGTACCCTCGGGGGGCTCGCCGACGAGCAGTACTTC. The chain joins TRBV19 to TRBJ2-7; possibly TRBD2 for D (7 bases). The CDR3 covers 15 residues. V was trimmed by 4 bases and J by 5 bases, leaving 18 bases between them. Germline V gene sequence: CDR1 LNHDA, CDR2 SQIVND (reference sequence).

The V and J genes are TRBV2 and TRBJ2-7, with 11 nucleotides matching TRBD1. The CDR3 sequence is 14 residues long. Germline V gene data show CDR1 as SNHLY and CDR2 as FYNNEI. Trimming cost V 6 bases and J 4 bases; bases outside gene matches: 5. The CDR3 reads CASRYGQGAYEQYF. Here the CDR3 DNA reads TGTGCCAGCAGATATGGACAGGGGGCTTACGAGCAGTACTTC.

In its sample, this clone was seen once. The chain is built from TRBV4-1 and TRBJ2-3, with TRBD2 matching over 15 bases. Germline loops: CDR1 MGHRA, CDR2 YSYEKL. V was clipped by 3 bases and J by 2 bases; unmatched bases: 3. This CDR3 has 17 residues. CDR3 sequence: CASSQGLAGGHTDTQYF. CDR3 DNA sequence: TGCGCCAGCAGCCAGGGACTAGCGGGGGGCCACACAGATACGCAGTATTTT.

The chain combines TRBV7-8 with TRBJ1-1; D is ambiguous. CDR3 length: 16 residues. Between the trimmed V and J ends, which lost 6 bases and 1 base, there was a span of 18 bases. The V gene's germline CDR1 is SGHVS and CDR2 FQNEAQ. For the CDR3, the DNA is TGTGCCAGCAGGATGTCGGGGTTCAGGACGAACACTGAAGCTTTCTTT. The encoded protein is CASRMSGFRTNTEAFF.

Remarks on this clone: The sample holds other DNA sequences that translate to the same CDR3. The rearrangement links TRBV7-2 to TRBJ1-2; no firm D call. Trimming shortened V by 1 base and J by 0 bases, and 3 bases separated the two germline ends. The CDR3 is made up of 13 amino acids. Germline V CDR1 and CDR2: SGHTA, FQGNSA. CDR3 coding DNA: TGTGCCAGCAGCTTAGACTCTAACTATGGCTACACCTTC. It translates to CASSLDSNYGYTF.

The sample holds a few counts of this clone. V gene TRBV7-3 combines with J gene TRBJ2-1; 13 bases fit TRBD2. J was trimmed by 8 bases and V by 5 bases; bases with no gene match: 9. The CDR3 consists of 16 residues. Germline loops: CDR1 SGHTA, CDR2 FQGTGA. The CDR3 reads CASSTTRLAGGDEQFF. Here the CDR3 DNA reads TGTGCCAGCAGCACAACCCGACTAGCGGGGGGAGATGAGCAGTTCTTC. The complete variable domain, with remaining parts taken from reference TRBV7-3 and TRBJ2-1, reads GAGVSQTPSNKVTEKGKYVELRCDPISGHTALYWYRQSLGQGPEFLIYFQGTGAADDSGLPNDRFFAVRPEGSVSTLKIQRTERGDSAVYLCASSTTRLAGGDEQFFGPGTRLTVL.

The V gene is TRBV7-2, the J gene TRBJ2-1; 7 bases are a match to TRBD2. The CDR3 is 12 residues long. V trimming: 1 base; J trimming: 12 bases; junction bases outside the gene matches: 3. From germline, CDR1 is SGHTA and CDR2 FQGNSA. The DNA for the CDR3 is TGTGCCAGCAGCTTAGAGCGGGACGGGCAGTTCTTC. Its protein is CASSLERDGQFF.

The chain couples TRBV9 to TRBJ2-7; D is possibly TRBD1 or TRBD2 (7 bases each). Germline V CDR1 and CDR2: SGDLS, YYNGEE. Trimming pared 4 bases from V and 3 bases from J, leaving 14 bases between. The CDR3 contains 14 residues. The CDR3 nucleotides are TGTGCCAGCAGCCGCCAGGGGGGGGACTACGAGCAGTACTTC. Residues: CASSRQGGDYEQYF. The full variable domain, its missing parts supplied by reference TRBV9 and TRBJ2-7, is DSGVTQTPKHLITATGQRVTLRCSPRSGDLSVYWYQQSLDQGLQFLIQYYNGEERAKGNILERFSAQQFPDLHSELNLSSLELGDSALYFCASSRQGGDYEQYFGPGTRLTVT.

This clone was seen a single time. This chain links TRBV6-5 with TRBJ2-1, with a tentative D call TRBD2 (5 bases). The CDR3 has 15 amino acids. CDR1 is MNHEY and CDR2 is SVGAGI in the germline V gene. Written as DNA, the CDR3 is TGTGCTGCAAGCCAACGGGAACTAGTGAAGAATGAGCAGTTCTTC. Translation: CAASQRELVKNEQFF.

V is TRBV4-3 and J is TRBJ1-1; unclear D gene. V was shortened by 4 bases and J by 4 bases, with 13 bases between the two germline ends. Germline V gene lookup returns CDR1 LGHNA and CDR2 YSLEER. CDR3 length: 14 amino acids. In DNA, the CDR3 is TGCGCCAGCAGCCCCCAGGCAGTCAGCACTGAAGCTTTCTTT. Protein sequence: CASSPQAVSTEAFF.